Here is one T cell receptor beta chain with its context. Profiled with immunoSEQ multiplex PCR; TCRdb holds only in-frame clones, not every one. The sample lists roughly 290,000 clones, 85% to 90% occurring once. This record comes from a study of blood T cell repertoires in COVID-19. V shed 6 bases, J shed 12 bases, and the junction held 10 bases outside the gene matches. The CDR3 is 12 residues long. The V gene's germline CDR1 is SQVTM and CDR2 ANQGSEA. Sequenced material: PBMCs or T cells enriched from blood (not recorded which). The TCR sequence derives from a woman in her late teens or twenties with acute COVID-19. The chain recombines TRBV29-1 with TRBJ1-2; 10 bases align to TRBD1. CDR3 loop: CSVNDRGRGNTF. In nucleotides, the CDR3 is TGCAGCGTAAACGACAGGGGGCGGGGGAACACCTTC.